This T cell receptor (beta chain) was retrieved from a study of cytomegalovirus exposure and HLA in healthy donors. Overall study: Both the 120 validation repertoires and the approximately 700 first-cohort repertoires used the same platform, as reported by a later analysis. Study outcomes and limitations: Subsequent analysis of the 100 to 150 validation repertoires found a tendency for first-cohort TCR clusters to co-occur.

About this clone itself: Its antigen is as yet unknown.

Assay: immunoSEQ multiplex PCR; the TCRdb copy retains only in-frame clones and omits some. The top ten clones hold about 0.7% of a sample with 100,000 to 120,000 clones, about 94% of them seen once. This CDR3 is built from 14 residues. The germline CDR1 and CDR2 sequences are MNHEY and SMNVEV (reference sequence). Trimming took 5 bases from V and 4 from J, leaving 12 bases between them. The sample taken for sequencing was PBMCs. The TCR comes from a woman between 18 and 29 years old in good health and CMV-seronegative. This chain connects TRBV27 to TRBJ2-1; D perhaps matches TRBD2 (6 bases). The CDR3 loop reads CASSRRDSYNEQFF. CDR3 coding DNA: TGTGCCAGCAGTCGCCGGGACTCGTACAATGAGCAGTTCTTC.